This TCR beta chain was documented in a study of OX40 agonist ivuxolimab in advanced cancers. Study context: The drug used for patients, ivuxolimab, was an agonistic anti-OX40 (CD134) antibody. Prior therapy, whether anti-PD-1, anti-PD-L1 or anti-CTLA-4, was allowed, and under 50% had some. Study-level results: Fewer expanded clones were found on average in CD4+ than in CD8+ T cells.

CDR1 is SGHVS and CDR2 is FNYEAQ in the germline V gene. V gave up 1 base and J gave up 1 base, with 4 bases separating them. The CDR3 is made up of 13 amino acids. With respect to this clone: The antigen is not known.

The assay was immunoSEQ multiplex PCR, and TCRdb's table has in-frame clones only and misses some. The sample lists fewer than 35,000 clones, 89% seen once, with over 8.5% in the top ten. Patients had blood sampled at baseline and again on cycle 4 day 1 and cycle 7 day 1. Sequences were derived from CD4+ or CD8+ T cells sorted from blood, sampled in a trial of the OX40 agonist ivuxolimab. This sequence originates from an adult with an advanced solid tumor such as melanoma, head and neck, liver or kidney cancer. This chain uses TRBV7-6 with TRBJ1-1; D is unclear. The CDR3 DNA reads TGTGCCAGCAGCTTAGAACAGAACACTGAAGCTTTCTTT. Amino acids: CASSLEQNTEAFF. The full variable domain, completed using reference TRBV7-6 and TRBJ1-1, is GAGVSQSPRYKVTKRGQDVALRCDPISGHVSLYWYRQALGQGPEFLTYFNYEAQQDKSGLPNDRFSAERPEGSISTLTIQRTEQRDSAMYRCASSLEQNTEAFFGQGTRLTVV.